Listed below are T cell receptor beta chains from one sample, sequenced in a study of cytomegalovirus exposure and HLA in healthy donors. Measured with immunoSEQ multiplex PCR; TCRdb has only the in-frame clones, and not every one. Of approximately 77,000 clones listed, approximately 78% were seen once; the top ten hold less than 4.5%. Sequencing was performed on PBMCs. The receptors shown here come from a man between 35 and 55 years old in good health and CMV-seronegative. Both conserved end residues are part of each CDR3. The D gene is left open where the match is weak. Clone size, where shown, is once, few, many, or a class for clones that have expanded.

v_gene	d_gene	abundance	j_gene	CDR3nt	CDR3aa
TRBV21-1	-	-	TRBJ2-7	TGTGCCATCAAACTTTTCCCCTACGAGCAGTACTTC	CAIKLFPYEQYF
TRBV9	-	-	TRBJ2-3	TGTGCCAGCAGCGTAGGGGGCGACACAGATACGCAGTATTTT	CASSVGGDTDTQYF
TRBV6-5	-	once	TRBJ2-7	TGTGCCAGCAGTTCCGAGGGGAGGTTTACCTTCTACGAGCAGTACTTC	CASSSEGRFTFYEQYF
TRBV6-6	TRBD2	-	TRBJ2-3	TGTGCCAGCAGTTACAGGCGGGAGGGTCCAGATACGCAGTATTTT	CASSYRREGPDTQYF
TRBV29-1	-	-	TRBJ2-7	TGCAGCGTGGGGGGCGTAGAAGGCGGGAGCTCCTACGAGCAGTACTTC	CSVGGVEGGSSYEQYF
TRBV6-6	TRBD1	medium-sized	TRBJ1-2	TGTGCCAGCTCCCGGGACAGGATCCCCCAATATGGCTACACCTTC	CASSRDRIPQYGYTF
TRBV4-3	-	-	TRBJ2-7	TGCGCCAGCAGCCAAGCAGCGGCCGGTCCCTACGAGCAGTACTTC	CASSQAAAGPYEQYF
TRBV13	TRBD2	-	TRBJ2-1	TGTGCCAGCAGCTCTACTAGCGGAGCTCTTCCCGAGCAGTTCTTC	CASSSTSGALPEQFF
TRBV11-3	TRBD2	-	TRBJ2-5	TGTGCCAGCAGCTTCAGGACTAGCGGGAGGGCCGGGGAAGAGACCCAGTACTTC	CASSFRTSGRAGEETQYF
TRBV28	TRBD1	-	TRBJ2-1	TGTGCCAGCAGTCGGACAGGGCATAATGAGCAGTTCTTC	CASSRTGHNEQFF
TRBV16	-	-	TRBJ1-2	TGTGCCAGCAGCCGTGACAGGCCCGGCGGCTACACCTTC	CASSRDRPGGYTF
TRBV10-3	TRBD1	-	TRBJ2-2	TGTGCCATCAGTCTGGGACAGGGGGGATTCGGGACTAGCACCGGGGAGCTGTTTTTT	CAISLGQGGFGTSTGELFF
TRBV7-3	-	-	TRBJ2-3	TGTGCCAGCAGCTTAACCCCAGGTCTTACAGATACGCAGTATTTT	CASSLTPGLTDTQYF
TRBV7-9	-	-	TRBJ2-4	TGTGCCAGCAGTATGCCAGGGGCAGAAAACATTCAGTACTTC	CASSMPGAENIQYF
TRBV30	-	-	TRBJ1-2	TGTGCCTGGGGACGGGACTCTAACTATGGCTACACCTTC	CAWGRDSNYGYTF
TRBV29-1	TRBD2	-	TRBJ2-1	TGCAGCATTGAAAGACTAGCGGGAGAGAGCCAGTTCTTC	CSIERLAGESQFF
TRBV5-1	TRBD2	-	TRBJ2-1	TGCGCCAGCAGCCCGACTAGCGGTTCCTACAATGAGCAGTTCTTC	CASSPTSGSYNEQFF
TRBV7-2	-	-	TRBJ1-1	TGTGCCAGCAGCTTAGTGTTCCAGGGCCACACTGAAGCTTTCTTT	CASSLVFQGHTEAFF
TRBV9	-	-	TRBJ1-1	TGTGCCAGCAGCGTATATCCCTACACTGAAGCTTTCTTT	CASSVYPYTEAFF
TRBV4-3	TRBD1	-	TRBJ2-1	TGCGCCAGCAGCCCCGACAGGGGGAATGAGCAGTTCTTC	CASSPDRGNEQFF
TRBV9	TRBD2	-	TRBJ2-1	TGTGCCAGCAGCGTAGGTCTGGCGGGAGGTAGTGGCTACAATGAGCAGTTCTTC	CASSVGLAGGSGYNEQFF
TRBV7-8	-	-	TRBJ1-2	TGTGCCAGCAGCTTAGACAGGCTCGATGGCTACACCTTC	CASSLDRLDGYTF
TRBV6-1	-	-	TRBJ1-1	TGTGCCAGCAAATTCGGGAACACTGAAGCTTTCTTT	CASKFGNTEAFF
TRBV28	TRBD1	few	TRBJ2-2	TGTGCCAGCAGTTCGACAGGGTGGGCCGGGGAGCTGTTTTTT	CASSSTGWAGELFF
TRBV13	TRBD2	-	TRBJ2-5	TGTGCCAGCAGCTTGGGGGGGGGAGAGACCCAGTACTTC	CASSLGGGETQYF
TRBV6-6	-	-	TRBJ2-7	TGTGCCAGCAGTTTTAGGAGCGAGCAGTACTTC	CASSFRSEQYF
TRBV6-1	-	-	TRBJ1-4	TGTGCCAGCAGTGAAATGGGGCGAACTAATGAAAAACTGTTTTTT	CASSEMGRTNEKLFF
TRBV28	TRBD2	-	TRBJ2-3	TGTGCCAGCAGTTTTGGCCAGGGAGGGAGTCTCACAGATACGCAGTATTTT	CASSFGQGGSLTDTQYF
TRBV5-6	TRBD1	few	TRBJ2-4	TGTGCCAGCACCTTACAGGGGACCAAAAACATTCAGTACTTC	CASTLQGTKNIQYF
TRBV30	-	-	TRBJ2-3	TGTGCCTGGAGTGACGAGGGAGCCACAGATACGCAGTATTTT	CAWSDEGATDTQYF